These T cell receptor beta chains were read from a single sample in a study of identical twins. TCRdb itself ran the 5' RACE reads through MiXCR, one entry per CDR3 protein. The sample has hundreds of thousands of distinct CDR3 sequences, roughly 7.5% seen once; the top ten hold less than 2.5%. This sample also appeared in a second study, on yellow fever vaccine responses in identical twins.

The sample comprised memory (CD45RO+) T cells sorted from blood. The receptors come from a woman aged 18-30 years in good health. Each CDR3 is given with its conserved first and last residue. D genes are given only for firm matches. Size is stated for part of the rows, as once, few or many counts, or as a class when the clone is expanded.

j_call v_call clone_size d_call cdr3_length cdr3_nt cdr3_aa
TRBJ2-7 TRBV12-3/TRBV12-4 many TRBD2 14 TGTGCCAGCAGTACCAGAGGAGCGGGAGTCGAGCAGTACTTC CASSTRGAGVEQYF
TRBJ1-1 TRBV27 few - 15 TGTGCCAGCAGTTACTCGACAGCGCGGAACACTGAAGCTTTCTTT CASSYSTARNTEAFF
TRBJ2-4 TRBV27 few - 14 TGTGCCAGCAGTCCCTGGACAGATCGAAACATTCAGTACTTC CASSPWTDRNIQYF
TRBJ2-5 TRBV28 few TRBD1 14 TGTGCCAGCAGTTTGCCGACAGGGATGGAGACCCAGTACTTC CASSLPTGMETQYF
TRBJ2-1 TRBV28 many - 14 TGTGCCAGCAGCCCCGGGACACTCTTTCGTGAGCAGTTCTTC CASSPGTLFREQFF
TRBJ2-3 TRBV24-1 many - 16 TGTGCCACCAGTGACCGGCGGCAGGACCGCACAGATACGCAGTATTTT CATSDRRQDRTDTQYF
TRBJ1-1 TRBV6-1 many - 15 TGTGCCAGCAGTCGCTGGACAGACATGAACACTGAAGCTTTCTTT CASSRWTDMNTEAFF
TRBJ2-1 TRBV4-3 many TRBD2 17 TGCGCCAGCAGCCAAGAGGGTCTAGCGGCACTATACAATGAGCAGTTCTTC CASSQEGLAALYNEQFF
TRBJ1-6 TRBV5-1 - - 14 TGCGCCAGCAGCTTTTCAGGGGATAATTCACCCCTCCACTTT CASSFSGDNSPLHF
TRBJ2-2 TRBV27 - - 15 TGTGCCAGCACCCCAGGCCAGGGCCCAACCGGGGAGCTGTTTTTT CASTPGQGPTGELFF
TRBJ2-5 TRBV29-1 many - 11 TGCAGCGGGCACCTGCGGAAGACCCAGTACTTC CSGHLRKTQYF
TRBJ2-3 TRBV4-3 few TRBD1 18 TGCGCCAGCAGCCCAAGGATAACCGGGACAGGGGTCACAGATACGCAGTATTTT CASSPRITGTGVTDTQYF
TRBJ1-1 TRBV20-1 many - 11 TGCAGTGCTATACGCGGACCTGAAGCTTTCTTT CSAIRGPEAFF
TRBJ2-1 TRBV20-1 few - 14 TGCAGTGCCGCCAGTGGGTCAGGGTACAATGAGCAGTTCTTC CSAASGSGYNEQFF
TRBJ2-2 TRBV10-3 many - 13 TGTGCCAACGGAGACACGAACACCGGGGAGCTGTTTTTT CANGDTNTGELFF
TRBJ2-5 TRBV28 - TRBD1 13 TGTGCCAGCAGAGACCAGGGGGAAGAGACCCAGTACTTC CASRDQGEETQYF
TRBJ2-1 TRBV11-2 - TRBD1 16 TGTGCCAGCAGCGTACACCCGGGACAGGGGGCAAGTGAGCAGTTCTTC CASSVHPGQGASEQFF
TRBJ1-6 TRBV14 many - 13 TGTGCCAGCAGCCAAGAAGGGTTTTCACCCCTCCACTTT CASSQEGFSPLHF
TRBJ2-4 TRBV28 many - 14 TGTGCCAGCAGTTTTGGGGGGGCCAAAAACATTCAGTACTTC CASSFGGAKNIQYF
TRBJ2-3 TRBV4-3 few - 16 TGCGCCAGCAGCCAACTTATTATCGGGAGTGTGAATACGCAGTATTTT CASSQLIIGSVNTQYF
TRBJ2-3 TRBV6-2/TRBV6-3 few - 13 TGTGCCATCCTCAGGGACCGCACAGATACGCAGTATTTT CAILRDRTDTQYF
TRBJ1-6 TRBV6-4 - TRBD1 15 TGTGCCAGCAGTGACGGACAGGATTATAATTCACCCCTCCACTTT CASSDGQDYNSPLHF
TRBJ1-2 TRBV12-3/TRBV12-4 few - 12 TGTGCCAGCAGTTTGAAGGGAGACGGCTACACCTTC CASSLKGDGYTF
TRBJ1-5 TRBV6-5 - - 15 TGTGCCAGCAGTTCGATGAATTTTCAGAATCAGCCCCAGCATTTT CASSSMNFQNQPQHF
TRBJ1-6 TRBV6-1 many TRBD1 15 TGTGCCAGCAGTCCCCAGGGGGTGGATAATTCACCCCTCCACTTT CASSPQGVDNSPLHF
TRBJ2-4 TRBV5-6 many TRBD2 17 TGTGCCAGCAGCCGCGGGACTAGCGGGATCCAGAAGAACATTCAGTACTTC CASSRGTSGIQKNIQYF
TRBJ2-1 TRBV5-1 few - 15 TGCGCCAGCAGCTTGGATGGTCTGGCGGGCAATGAGCAGTTCTTC CASSLDGLAGNEQFF
TRBJ2-1 TRBV18 - - 11 TGTGCCAGCTCACGGATTGATGAGCAGTTCTTC CASSRIDEQFF
TRBJ2-1 TRBV4-3 many - 16 TGCGCCAGCAGCCAAGCCCCTAGCGCTCCCTACAATGAGCAGTTCTTC CASSQAPSAPYNEQFF